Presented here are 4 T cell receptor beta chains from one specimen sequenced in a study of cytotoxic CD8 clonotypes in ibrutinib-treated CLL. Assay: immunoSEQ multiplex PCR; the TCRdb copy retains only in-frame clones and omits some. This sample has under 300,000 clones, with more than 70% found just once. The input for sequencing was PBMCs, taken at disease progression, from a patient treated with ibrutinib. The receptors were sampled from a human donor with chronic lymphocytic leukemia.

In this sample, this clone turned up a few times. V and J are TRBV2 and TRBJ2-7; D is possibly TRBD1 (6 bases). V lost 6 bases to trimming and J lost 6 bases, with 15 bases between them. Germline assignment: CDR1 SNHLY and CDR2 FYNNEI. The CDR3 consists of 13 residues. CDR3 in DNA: TGTGCCAGCAGGAGCAGGGGTTCAGGCGAGCAGTACTTC. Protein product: CASRSRGSGEQYF. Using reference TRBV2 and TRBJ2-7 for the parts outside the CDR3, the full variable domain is EPEVTQTPSHQVTQMGQEVILRCVPISNHLYFYWYRQILGQKVEFLVSFYNNEISEKSEIFDDQFSVERPDGSNFTLKIRSTKLEDSAMYFCASRSRGSGEQYFGPGTRLTVT.

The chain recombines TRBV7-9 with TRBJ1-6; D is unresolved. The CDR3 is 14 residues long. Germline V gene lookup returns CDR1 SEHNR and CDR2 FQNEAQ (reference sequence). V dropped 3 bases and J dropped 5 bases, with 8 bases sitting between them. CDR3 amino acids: CASSFMRDNSPLHF. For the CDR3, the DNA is TGTGCCAGCAGCTTTATGCGGGATAATTCACCCCTCCACTTT.

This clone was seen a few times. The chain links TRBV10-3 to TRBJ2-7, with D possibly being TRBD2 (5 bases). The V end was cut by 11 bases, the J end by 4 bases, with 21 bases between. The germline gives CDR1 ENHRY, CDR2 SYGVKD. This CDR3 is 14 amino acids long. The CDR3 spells CAVKSRGNPYEQYF. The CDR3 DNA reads TGTGCCGTCAAAAGCCGGGGAAATCCGTACGAGCAGTACTTC.

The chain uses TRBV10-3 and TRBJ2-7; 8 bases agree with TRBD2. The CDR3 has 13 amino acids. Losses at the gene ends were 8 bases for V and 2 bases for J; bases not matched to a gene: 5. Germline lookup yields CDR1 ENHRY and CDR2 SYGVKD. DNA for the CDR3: TGTGCCATCTCGACTAGCGACGCCTACGAGCAGTACTTC. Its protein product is CAISTSDAYEQYF.